This entry lists 5 T cell receptor beta chains sequenced from one sample in a study of T cells in Graves' hyperthyroidism and ophthalmopathy. Using RNA transcripts as the source, TCR beta CDR3 regions were amplified. During a first-round RT-PCR of the TCR CDR3, the HTBI primer set was used. One entry per CDR3 protein, called by TCRdb with MiXCR from the multiplex PCR reads. The sample contains 650,000 to 800,000 distinct CDR3 sequences, less than 45% of which appear only once. Specimen: peripheral blood or thyroid tissue (not recorded which). The receptors derive from an adult man with Graves' disease, either hyperthyroidism or ophthalmopathy (not recorded which).

This clonotype came up a few times. This chain connects TRBV6-1 to TRBJ2-7; 9 bases agree with TRBD2. Trimming removed 3 bases from V and 5 bases from J; junction bases left unmatched: 11. Looked up from germline, CDR1 is MNHNS and CDR2 is SASEGT. This CDR3 is 16 amino acids long. CDR3 residues: CASSEPGGTSSHEQYF. The CDR3 nucleotides are TGTGCCAGCAGTGAGCCCGGAGGGACTAGCAGCCACGAGCAGTACTTC.

The rearrangement uses TRBV10-3 and TRBJ1-6; D is possibly TRBD1 (5 bases). The CDR3 is 12 amino acids. Trimming removed 3 bases from V and 14 bases from J, with 11 bases in between. Germline CDR1 is ENHRY and CDR2 is SYGVKD. DNA of the CDR3: TGTGCCATCAGTGAAGGTGGGGCCACCCTCCACTTT. It specifies CAISEGGATLHF.

This clonotype showed up many times. The chain has TRBV2 and TRBJ1-2; D is undetermined. The length of the CDR3 is 16 residues. Trimming removed 8 bases from V and 6 bases from J, with 25 bases in between. Germline lookup yields CDR1 SNHLY and CDR2 FYNNEI. CDR3 in amino acids: CASSDSLGQYGNGYTF. Written as DNA, the CDR3 is TGTGCCAGCTCTGATAGCCTCGGGCAGTATGGGAATGGCTACACCTTC. The whole variable domain, filled in from reference TRBV2 and TRBJ1-2, reads EPEVTQTPSHQVTQMGQEVILRCVPISNHLYFYWYRQILGQKVEFLVSFYNNEISEKSEIFDDQFSVERPDGSNFTLKIRSTKLEDSAMYFCASSDSLGQYGNGYTFGSGTRLTVV.

As to this clonotype: The junction departs from germline at one end; a sequencing error may be responsible. The chain joins TRBV19 to TRBJ2-2; 10 nucleotides match TRBD1. The CDR3 runs 15 residues. Germline V gene sequence: CDR1 LNHDA, CDR2 SQIVND (reference sequence). CDR3 residues: CASSIGDRGQYEQFF. The CDR3 DNA reads TGTGCCAGTAGTATAGGCGACAGGGGGCAGTATGAGCAGTTTTTT.

This chain links TRBV29-1 with TRBJ2-7, with 10 bases identical to TRBD1. V was clipped by 7 bases and J by 6 bases; unmatched bases: 6. The CDR3 has 12 residues. Per the germline V gene, CDR1 is SQVTM and CDR2 is ANQGSEA. The CDR3 DNA follows: TGCAGCGGACAGGGGGCGGAGGGCGAGCAGTACTTC. As protein: CSGQGAEGEQYF.